These T cell receptor beta chains were read from a single sample in a study of tumor and adjacent non-tumor tissue in lung cancer. Each CDR3 protein gets one entry after TCRdb re-called the multiplex PCR reads with MiXCR. The sample records approximately 90,000 distinct CDR3 sequences, 67% being singletons. The sequenced sample was lung tumor tissue. The origin of the receptors is a man between 60 and 75 years old with non-small cell lung cancer. Both conserved end residues are part of each CDR3. Fields, in order: clone size, J gene, V gene, D gene, CDR3 protein, CDR3 DNA. D genes are given only for firm matches. Size is stated for part of the rows, as once, few or many counts, or as a class when the clone is expanded.

>NA|TRBJ2-3|TRBV4-3|NA
CASTQESGRDTDTQYF
TGCGCAAGCACCCAAGAGTCGGGACGAGACACAGATACGCAGTATTTT
>NA|TRBJ2-5|TRBV6-5|NA
CACSPGETQYF
TGTGCCTGCAGTCCCGGTGAGACCCAGTACTTC
>once|TRBJ2-3|TRBV29-1|TRBD1
CSVLVRDRSTGTQYF
TGCAGCGTACTAGTCCGGGACAGGAGTACAGGTACGCAGTATTTT
>NA|TRBJ2-3|TRBV11-1|TRBD2
CASSLAPGLGDSDTQYF
TGTGCCAGCAGCTTAGCGCCGGGACTAGGTGATTCAGATACGCAGTATTTT
>many|TRBJ1-4|TRBV6-6|NA
CASSRVAEKLFF
TGTGCCAGCAGTAGAGTGGCTGAAAAACTGTTTTTT
>NA|TRBJ1-5|TRBV5-1|NA
CASSLYGDSNQPQHF
TGCGCCAGCAGCTTGTATGGAGATAGCAATCAGCCCCAGCATTTT
>NA|TRBJ1-1|TRBV12-3/TRBV12-4|NA
CASSPWKLTEAFF
TGTGCCAGCAGTCCATGGAAACTTACTGAAGCTTTCTTT
>NA|TRBJ2-4|TRBV5-6|NA
CASSGDRGKNIQYF
TGTGCCAGTAGCGGTGACAGAGGCAAAAACATTCAGTACTTC
>NA|TRBJ1-2|TRBV11-1|TRBD1
CASRYRPTGDGYGYSF
TGTGCTAGCAGATATAGACCGACAGGGGACGGCTATGGCTACTCCTTC
>NA|TRBJ2-7|TRBV6-1|NA
CASSLGTYVEQYF
TGTGCGAGTTCTCTAGGAACCTACGTCGAGCAGTACTTC
>many|TRBJ2-1|TRBV11-3|TRBD2
CASSWEGLANEQFF
TGTGCCAGCAGCTGGGAAGGACTAGCGAATGAGCAGTTCTTC
>many|TRBJ1-5|TRBV20-1|NA
CSASGVGRVSNSNQPQHF
TGCAGTGCTAGTGGGGTGGGCAGGGTATCTAATAGCAATCAGCCCCAGCATTTT
>once|TRBJ2-3|TRBV6-6|NA
CANSYGEDCFHTDTQYF
TGTGCCAACAGTTACGGGGAGGACTGTTTCCACACAGATACGCAGTATTTT
>NA|TRBJ2-2|TRBV6-5|NA
CGSRPPRLNTGELFF
TGTGGCAGCAGGCCCCCCAGGCTTAACACCGGGGAGCTGTTTTTT
>NA|TRBJ2-1|TRBV11-2|TRBD2
CAGSLRTSGYDEQFF
TGTGCCGGCAGCTTGCGGACTAGCGGCTACGATGAGCAGTTCTTC
>NA|TRBJ2-7|TRBV13|NA
CANSLGNGIQAVYEQYF
TGTGCCAACAGCTTAGGAAACGGAATCCAAGCGGTATACGAGCAGTACTTC
>once|TRBJ2-3|TRBV6-1|NA
CASGQRSITDTQYF
TGTGCAAGCGGACAGCGATCTATCACAGATACGCAGTATTTT
>NA|TRBJ2-2|TRBV11-2|TRBD2
CASSPGLAGEIAGELFF
TGTGCCAGCAGCCCCGGACTAGCGGGAGAGATAGCCGGGGAGCTGTTTTTT
>NA|TRBJ1-5|TRBV6-5|NA
CANSGGNQPQHF
TGTGCCAATAGTGGGGGCAATCAGCCCCAGCATTTT
>many|TRBJ1-5|TRBV7-9|NA
CASSALLGNSNQPQHF
TGTGCCAGCAGCGCCCTCCTGGGGAATAGCAATCAGCCCCAGCATTTT
>NA|TRBJ2-1|TRBV20-1|NA
CSARSPVSNVDEQFF
TGCAGTGCTAGGTCCCCGGTTTCGAACGTCGATGAGCAGTTCTTC
>NA|TRBJ1-1|TRBV12-3/TRBV12-4|NA
CASCLWSGHDAFF
TGCGCCAGCTGTTTATGGTCAGGGCATGACGCTTTCTTT
>NA|TRBJ2-3|TRBV6-1|NA
CASSEGPQDTQYF
TGTGCCAGCAGTGAAGGTCCCCAAGATACGCAGTATTTT
>NA|TRBJ1-1|TRBV29-1|TRBD1
CSIADRGKRTEAFF
TGCAGTATAGCAGACAGGGGAAAGAGGACTGAAGCTTTCTTT
>many|TRBJ2-1|TRBV20-1|NA
CSAAGETGYNEQFF
TGCAGTGCCGCCGGCGAGACAGGCTACAATGAGCAGTTCTTC
>once|TRBJ2-5|TRBV10-3|TRBD2
CATRTSAQETQYF
TGTGCCACCCGGACTAGCGCACAAGAGACCCAGTACTTC
>NA|TRBJ1-1|TRBV12-3/TRBV12-4|NA
CASSESNTEAFF
TGTGCCAGCAGTGAGTCGAACACTGAAGCTTTCTTT
>many|TRBJ1-2|TRBV30|NA
CAWHPTVTVSYGYTF
TGTGCCTGGCACCCAACGGTGACAGTGTCCTATGGCTACACCTTC
>NA|TRBJ2-2|TRBV10-3|NA
CAISPTSTVAGELFF
TGTGCCATCAGTCCCACTAGTACCGTTGCCGGGGAGCTGTTTTTT
>NA|TRBJ2-3|TRBV4-2|NA
CASKEGTSTDTMYF
TGTGCCAGCAAGGAGGGGACGAGCACAGATACGATGTATTTT
>NA|TRBJ2-5|TRBV11-3|TRBD2
CAAAPGGENQETQHF
TGTGCAGCAGCCCCGGGGGGGGAGAACCAAGAGACCCAGCACTTC
>NA|TRBJ2-3|TRBV19|TRBD1
CASSLQGARGTDMQYF
TGTGCCAGTAGTCTTCAGGGGGCGCGTGGCACAGATATGCAGTATTTT
>NA|TRBJ2-7|TRBV5-1|NA
CASSPEGQWFYEQYF
TGCGCCAGCAGCCCGGAGGGACAGTGGTTTTACGAGCAGTACTTC
>NA|TRBJ1-1|TRBV11-2|NA
CASSLMGPEDTEAFF
TGTGCCAGCAGCTTGATGGGACCCGAGGACACTGAAGCTTTCTTT
>NA|TRBJ2-3|TRBV6-6|TRBD2
CTSSPLAADTQYF
TGTACCAGCAGTCCACTAGCGGCTGATACGCAGTATTTT
>NA|TRBJ2-5|TRBV5-8|TRBD1
CASSLAGTGVGESQYF
TGTGCCAGCAGCTTGGCGGGGACAGGGGTTGGAGAGAGCCAGTACTTC
>NA|TRBJ2-5|TRBV11-1|NA
CASSPGLQETQYF
TGTGCCAGCAGCCCGGGACTCCAAGAGACCCAGTACTTC
>few|TRBJ1-3|TRBV6-1|NA
CTVGRQELSGNTIYF
TGTACCGTGGGAAGACAGGAACTCTCTGGAAACACCATATATTTT